These 6 T cell receptor beta chains were sequenced from one sample in a study of T-cell reconstitution after alpha-beta-depleted transplantation in children (dated by TCRdb to between 2015 and 2016). Library preparation used PCR. Sequencing relied on an Illumina HiSeq 2500. To normalize quantification of the TCRbeta repertoire, the TCR libraries were built with molecular barcoding that relied on unique molecular identifiers. TCRdb reprocessing: public reads trimmed at Q25 with fastp, clones called with MiXCR, in-frame beta chains kept. Under each unique CDR3 protein, matching rows form one entry showing the most common genes and DNA. This sample has 250,000 to 350,000 distinct CDR3 sequences in its table, and roughly 9.5% of those were observed once. The top ten hold roughly 9.1% of the sample. The sample in question was PBMCs from the stem cell graft donor, obtained from the stem cell graft. These receptors were taken from a human donor who donated a stem cell graft to a child with SCID.

This clonotype was counted only a few times. The V gene is TRBV11-2, the J gene TRBJ1-4; maybe TRBD1 (5 bases). V dropped 5 bases and J dropped 3 bases, with 16 bases sitting between them. CDR1 is SGHAT and CDR2 is FQNNGV in the germline V gene. This CDR3 has 16 residues. The DNA for the CDR3 is TGTGCCAGCAGCGGCTACTCGGGGGTGGCTAATGAAAAACTGTTTTTT. Translating gives CASSGYSGVANEKLFF.

The chain employs TRBV2 and TRBJ1-1, with TRBD1 as a possible D gene (5 bases). The length of the CDR3 is 14 residues. Germline assignment: CDR1 SNHLY and CDR2 FYNNEI. The V end lost 3 bases, the J end lost 4 bases, and 12 bases lay between the germline ends. The CDR3: CASSEQGPSTEAFF. CDR3 nucleotide sequence: TGTGCCAGCAGTGAGCAGGGCCCCTCCACTGAAGCTTTCTTT.

This sequence joins TRBV5-1 and TRBJ1-1; possibly TRBD1 for D (5 bases). CDR3 length: 16 amino acids. V shed 0 bases and J shed 0 bases, with 12 bases lying between them. The germline gives CDR1 SGHRS, CDR2 YFSETQ. The CDR3 sequence: CASSLEGVGVNTEAFF. CDR3 coding DNA: TGCGCCAGCAGCTTGGAAGGGGTTGGGGTGAACACTGAAGCTTTCTTT. The variable domain in full, with the rest retrieved from reference TRBV5-1 and TRBJ1-1, is KAGVTQTPRYLIKTRGQQVTLSCSPISGHRSVSWYQQTPGQGLQFLFEYFSETQRNKGNFPGRFSGRQFSNSRSEMNVSTLELGDSALYLCASSLEGVGVNTEAFFGQGTRLTVV.

A few counts support this clonotype. This chain connects TRBV27 to TRBJ2-5; 7 nucleotides line up with TRBD2. The CDR3 runs to 16 residues. V lost 2 bases and J lost 1; bases outside the gene matches: 7. Germline values: CDR1 MNHEY, CDR2 SMNVEV (reference sequence). The DNA of the CDR3 is TGTGCCAGCAGTTTAAGACACGGCGGGGGCCAAGAGACCCAGTACTTC. Translated, it gives CASSLRHGGGQETQYF.

This clonotype occurred a few times. CDR3 nucleotides: TGTGCCAGTCAGAGCTCCTACAATGAGCAGTTCTTC. Protein: CASQSSYNEQFF. The chain recombines TRBV19 with TRBJ2-1; the D is unclear. The CDR3 totals 12 residues. Germline loops: CDR1 LNHDA, CDR2 SQIVND (reference sequence). V was shortened by 8 bases and J by 0 bases, with 5 bases between the two germline ends.

This clonotype has a count of ten or more. The chain links TRBV6-5 to TRBJ2-3; TRBD2 aligns across 9 bases. The V gene end was trimmed by 2 bases and the J gene end by 3 bases; junction bases not matched to a gene: 0. This CDR3 has 14 residues. CDR1 and CDR2 from the germline V gene are MNHEY and SVGAGI. CDR3 bases: TGTGCCAGCAGTTACACTAGCGGGACAGATACGCAGTATTTT. Residues: CASSYTSGTDTQYF.